These 25 T cell receptor beta chains were all obtained from the same sample, sequenced in a study of molecular identifiers for immune sequencing clone quantification. TCRdb called the PCR reads again in MiXCR, with one record for every CDR3 protein. This table holds some 680,000 distinct CDR3 sequences, about 25% found once. Sequencing was done on a sample of naive CD8+ T cells from blood, with Jurkat cell RNA spiked in. Subset of the sample: FACS-sorted CD8+CD4-CCR7+CD45RA+ naive T cells. These receptors all come from a human donor in good health. Some libraries in this study had Jurkat cell RNA spiked in.

Ten or more counts support this clonotype. The chain uses TRBV6-5 and TRBJ1-5; no definite D call. Germline lookup yields CDR1 MNHEY and CDR2 SVGAGI. This CDR3 is built from 15 residues. V was pared by 5 bases and J by 3 bases, with 14 bases between. The CDR3 sequence: CASSPEPSVNQPQHF. The CDR3 DNA reads TGTGCCAGCAGTCCCGAACCTAGCGTCAATCAGCCCCAGCATTTT.

This clonotype was picked up many times. The chain is built from TRBV4-3 and TRBJ1-1; possible D gene TRBD1, 6 bases. Germline CDR1 and CDR2: LGHNA and YSLEER. This CDR3 spans 16 amino acids. V lost 4 bases and J 3 bases, leaving 18 bases between the germline ends. The CDR3 coding sequence is TGCGCCAGCAGCCCGGGGATGGGGGCAGGTTACACTGAAGCTTTCTTT. As protein: CASSPGMGAGYTEAFF.

V usage is TRBV7-9 and J usage is TRBJ2-2; D may be TRBD1 (6 bases). Germline lookup yields CDR1 SEHNR and CDR2 FQNEAQ (reference sequence). V shed 2 bases and J shed 0 bases, with 19 bases lying between them. This CDR3 spans 19 amino acids. The CDR3 sequence is CASSLHRETFTTNTGELFF. The CDR3 bases are TGTGCCAGCAGCTTACACAGGGAAACTTTCACTACGAACACCGGGGAGCTGTTTTTT. Variable domain in full (rest from reference TRBV7-9 and TRBJ2-2): DTGVSQNPRHKITKRGQNVTFRCDPISEHNRLYWYRQTLGQGPEFLTYFQNEAQLEKSRLLSDRFSAERPKGSFSTLEIQRTEQGDSAMYLCASSLHRETFTTNTGELFFGEGSRLTVL.

In this sample, this clonotype turned up many times. This chain links TRBV19 with TRBJ2-3; perhaps TRBD1 as D (6 bases). Trimming took off 8 bases at V and 3 bases at J, with 12 bases between the two ends. Germline V CDR1 and CDR2: LNHDA, SQIVND (reference sequence). The CDR3 contains 13 residues. The CDR3 protein is CASGLQGTDTQYF. The CDR3 bases are TGTGCCAGTGGACTCCAGGGGACAGATACGCAGTATTTT.

The chain uses TRBV20-1 and TRBJ2-2, with 12 bases lining up with TRBD2. CDR1 and CDR2 (germline): DFQATT, SNEGSKA (reference sequence). The V gene end was trimmed by 1 base and the J gene end by 6 bases; junction bases not matched to a gene: 9. The CDR3 covers 17 residues. The CDR3: CSARGLAGGPFSGELFF. DNA of the CDR3: TGCAGTGCTAGAGGTCTAGCGGGAGGGCCTTTTTCCGGGGAGCTGTTTTTT.

Turning to this clonotype: This may be a read error: a much more frequent sequence differs by one nucleotide. The chain employs TRBV7-6 and TRBJ1-1; D not certain. CDR1 and CDR2 from the germline V gene are SGHVS and FNYEAQ. The CDR3 loop spans 13 amino acids. The CDR3 DNA reads TGTGCCAGCAGCAAAGCTCCGAACACTGGAGCTTTCTTT. Translation: CASSKAPNTGAFF.

This chain connects TRBV30 to TRBJ2-1; D remains ambiguous. This CDR3 is 12 amino acids long. V lost 6 bases to trimming and J lost 9 bases, with 15 bases between them. The germline gives CDR1 GTSNPN, CDR2 SVGIG (reference sequence). The CDR3: CACLNNFTEQFF. DNA of the CDR3: TGTGCCTGTCTCAATAACTTCACTGAGCAGTTCTTC.

This clonotype was found a few times. A clone one base away is much larger, so this may be a read error. The rearrangement joins TRBV20-1 to TRBJ2-7; 7 nucleotides match TRBD2. Germline V gene sequence: CDR1 DFQATT, CDR2 SNEGSKA (reference sequence). The CDR3 is 14 amino acids. J was trimmed by 2 bases and V by 3 bases; bases with no gene match: 7. CDR3: CSARSSGETYEQYF. The CDR3 DNA follows: TGCAGTGCTAGGTCCAGCGGGGAAACCTACGAGCAGTACTTC.

This clonotype was seen at least ten times. The V and J genes are TRBV27 and TRBJ1-2, with TRBD1 matching over 9 bases. Germline V lookup: CDR1 MNHEY, CDR2 SMNVEV (reference sequence). With 5 bases clipped from V and 7 bases from J, the junction kept 5 bases outside the gene matches. CDR3 length: 13 amino acids. DNA for the CDR3: TGTGCCAGCAGTCCAGACAGGGGGTCTGGCTACACCTTC. Translation gives CASSPDRGSGYTF.

This clonotype occurred many times. This chain connects TRBV7-2 to TRBJ2-7; 8 bases map to TRBD2. V gave up 4 bases and J gave up 2 bases; unmatched junction bases: 4. The length of the CDR3 is 14 residues. Germline CDR1 and CDR2: SGHTA and FQGNSA. Written as DNA, the CDR3 is TGTGCCAGCAGCTCAGTGACTAGCGCCTACGAGCAGTACTTC. This gives the protein CASSSVTSAYEQYF. Filled out from reference TRBV7-2 and TRBJ2-7, the complete variable domain reads GAGVSQSPSNKVTEKGKDVELRCDPISGHTALYWYRQSLGQGLEFLIYFQGNSAPDKSGLPSDRFSAERTGGSVSTLTIQRTQQEDSAVYLCASSSVTSAYEQYFGPGTRLTVT.

This chain joins TRBV6-2 or TRBV6-3 and TRBJ2-7; D not certain. V was pared by 8 bases and J by 0 bases, with 5 bases between. Germline V CDR1 and CDR2: MNHEY, SVGEGT. The CDR3 is made up of 11 amino acids. The CDR3 DNA sequence: TGTGCCAGCGCAGTCTCCTACGAGCAGTACTTC. It specifies CASAVSYEQYF.

This clonotype was counted many times. Here the CDR3 reads CAWSVQGSTEAFF. As DNA, the CDR3 is TGTGCCTGGAGTGTACAGGGGAGCACTGAAGCTTTCTTT. The rearrangement joins TRBV30 to TRBJ1-1, with TRBD1 matching over 7 bases. The CDR3 has 13 amino acids. V lost 0 bases to trimming and J lost 4 bases; unmatched junction nucleotides: 2. Germline-derived CDR1 and CDR2 are GTSNPN and SVGIG (reference sequence).

This clonotype has a count of ten or more. CDR3: CASSASREPLHF. CDR3 sequence (DNA): TGCGCCAGCAGCGCCAGTCGGGAACCCCTCCACTTT. The chain has TRBV10-1 and TRBJ1-6; D uncertain. The germline V and J ends were trimmed by 6 bases and 12 bases, with 12 bases remaining between them. Germline values: CDR1 WNHNN, CDR2 SYGVQD (reference sequence). CDR3 size: 12 residues.

This clonotype was seen more than once but under ten times. This chain connects TRBV6-2 or TRBV6-3 to TRBJ1-6; 8 nucleotides line up with TRBD1. V dropped 3 bases and J dropped 10; count of bases not matched to a gene: 5. Germline V CDR1 and CDR2: MNHEY, SVGEGT. There are 14 residues in the CDR3. The CDR3 sequence is CASSYQGARSPLHF. The CDR3 DNA follows: TGTGCCAGCAGTTATCAGGGGGCAAGATCACCCCTCCACTTT.

This clonotype was observed at least ten times. The chain carries TRBV24-1 and TRBJ1-1, with D perhaps matching TRBD1 (5 bases). CDR1 and CDR2 from the germline V gene are KGHDR and SFDVKD. Trimming removed 2 bases at V and 6 bases at J, with 15 bases between. CDR3 length: 15 amino acids. DNA of the CDR3: TGTGCCACCAGTGATTATCAGGGAATCTCCCCTGAAGCTTTCTTT. This codes for CATSDYQGISPEAFF.

J is TRBJ1-2 and V is TRBV6-1, with 11 bases matching TRBD1. V trimming: 8 bases; J trimming: 5 bases; junction bases outside the gene matches: 13. Germline CDR1 MNHNS, CDR2 SASEGT. This CDR3 comprises 16 residues. CDR3 residues: CASGTGQGGRWYGYTF. In DNA form, the CDR3 reads TGTGCCAGCGGGACGGGACAGGGGGGACGCTGGTATGGCTACACCTTC.

This clonotype was seen many times. CDR3 sequence reads: CASSPWAENTEAFF. CDR3 coding DNA: TGTGCCAGCAGCCCCTGGGCAGAGAACACTGAAGCTTTCTTT. The chain couples TRBV7-9 to TRBJ1-1; D remains unclear. V lost 5 bases and J lost 1, with 11 bases in between. Germline assignment: CDR1 SEHNR and CDR2 FQNEAQ (reference sequence). The CDR3 is 14 residues long.

This clonotype was observed at least ten times. The rearrangement uses TRBV12-3 or TRBV12-4 and TRBJ2-3; 9 bases line up with TRBD1. Trimming took 2 bases from V and 0 from J; bases not matched to a gene: 6. The CDR3 consists of 17 residues. The CDR3 bases are TGTGCCAGCAGTTTAAGCTTCGGACAGGGGAGCACAGATACGCAGTATTTT. Translation: CASSLSFGQGSTDTQYF.

To note about this clonotype: Compared with germline, one end of the junction differs, possibly owing to a read error. J is TRBJ2-7 and V is TRBV7-9; TRBD1 might be the D (6 bases). The CDR3 runs to 13 residues. Germline loops: CDR1 SEHNR, CDR2 FQNEAQ (reference sequence). In DNA, the CDR3 is TGTGCCGGCAGAAGAGACAGGACCTACGAGCAGTACTTC. Protein sequence: CAGRRDRTYEQYF.

V usage is TRBV19 and J usage is TRBJ2-3; TRBD2 aligns across 10 bases. The germline V gene encodes CDR1 LNHDA and CDR2 SQIVND (reference sequence). V lost 8 bases, J lost 4 bases, and 9 bases stayed unmatched. The CDR3 loop spans 15 amino acids. For the CDR3, the DNA is TGTGCCAGTTCACGGACTAGCGGACTGTCAGATACGCAGTATTTT. It yields the protein CASSRTSGLSDTQYF.

This clonotype was seen more than once but under ten times. The V call is TRBV4-2, the J call TRBJ2-7; 7 bases agree with TRBD2. Germline CDR1 LGHNA, CDR2 YNFKEQ. This CDR3 region has 16 residues. V gave up 1 base and J gave up 2 bases; unmatched junction bases: 8. This CDR3 reads CASSQGRGGRAYEQYF. The CDR3 DNA is TGTGCCAGCAGCCAAGGGCGCGGAGGGAGGGCCTACGAGCAGTACTTC.

This clonotype was found a few times. The chain couples TRBV7-7 to TRBJ1-4; D is unresolved. The V end lost 4 bases, the J end lost 8 bases, and 17 bases lay between the germline ends. CDR1 and CDR2 (germline): SSHAT, FNYEAQ (reference sequence). This CDR3 has 15 residues. Here the CDR3 reads CASSSTPGQGEKLFF. CDR3 in DNA: TGTGCCAGCAGCTCCACACCCGGCCAAGGGGAAAAACTGTTTTTT.

The chain couples TRBV12-3 or TRBV12-4 to TRBJ2-7; perhaps TRBD2 as D (7 bases). CDR3 size: 13 residues. Trimming removed 6 bases at V and 10 bases at J, with 19 bases between. In DNA, the CDR3 is TGTGCCAGCAGGACTGGGGGGGCGCTGGAACAGTACTTC. It specifies CASRTGGALEQYF.

Only a few counts were recorded for this clonotype. The rearrangement uses TRBV6-2 or TRBV6-3 and TRBJ1-1; D gene ambiguous. The CDR3 length is 13 residues. Germline V gene lookup returns CDR1 MNHEY and CDR2 SVGEGT. The V and J ends lost 2 bases and 4 bases respectively, with 8 bases between them. CDR3 residues: CASSYVRSTEAFF. In DNA, the CDR3 is TGTGCCAGCAGTTACGTGAGGTCCACTGAAGCTTTCTTT.

This clonotype was seen ten or more times. The chain couples TRBV6-5 to TRBJ2-3; D remains ambiguous. Between the trimmed V and J ends, which lost 5 bases and 5 bases, there was a span of 8 bases. Per the germline V gene, CDR1 is MNHEY and CDR2 is SVGAGI. The CDR3 is 12 residues long. CDR3 DNA sequence: TGTGCCAGCAGTACGAGGATAGATACGCAGTATTTT. Translation: CASSTRIDTQYF.